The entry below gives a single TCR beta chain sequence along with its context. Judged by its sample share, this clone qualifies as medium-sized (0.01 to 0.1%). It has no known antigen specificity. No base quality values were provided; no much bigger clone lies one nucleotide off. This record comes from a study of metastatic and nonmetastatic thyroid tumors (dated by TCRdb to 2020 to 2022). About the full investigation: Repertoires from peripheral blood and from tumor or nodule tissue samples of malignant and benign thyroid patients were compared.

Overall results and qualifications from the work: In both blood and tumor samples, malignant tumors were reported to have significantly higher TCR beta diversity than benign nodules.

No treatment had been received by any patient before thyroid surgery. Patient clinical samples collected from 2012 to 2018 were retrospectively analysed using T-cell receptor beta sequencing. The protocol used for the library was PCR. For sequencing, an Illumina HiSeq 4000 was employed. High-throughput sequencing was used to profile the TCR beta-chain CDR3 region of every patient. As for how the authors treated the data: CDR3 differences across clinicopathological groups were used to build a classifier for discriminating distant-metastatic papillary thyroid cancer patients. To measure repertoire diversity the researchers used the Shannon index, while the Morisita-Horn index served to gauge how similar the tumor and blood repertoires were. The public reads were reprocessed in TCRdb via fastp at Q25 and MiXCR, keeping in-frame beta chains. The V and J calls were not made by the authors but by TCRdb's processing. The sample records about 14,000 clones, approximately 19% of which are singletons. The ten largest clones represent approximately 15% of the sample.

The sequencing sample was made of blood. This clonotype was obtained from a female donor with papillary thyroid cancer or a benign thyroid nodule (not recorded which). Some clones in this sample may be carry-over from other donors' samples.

This receptor has the CDR3 CAISEYGSEAGANVLTF. Here is the DNA: TGTGCCATCAGTGAGTACGGGTCTGAAGCTGGGGCCAACGTCCTGACTTTC. The chain is assembled from TRBV10-3 and TRBJ2-6, with no D gene named confidently. Between the V and J ends, shortened by 1 base and 2 bases respectively, the junction contains 12 bases. The CDR3, from cysteine to phenylalanine, totals 17 residues. The DNA shown is the 51-base CDR3, in frame from base 1. CDR1 and CDR2 are read off the germline V gene as ENHRY and SYGVKD.